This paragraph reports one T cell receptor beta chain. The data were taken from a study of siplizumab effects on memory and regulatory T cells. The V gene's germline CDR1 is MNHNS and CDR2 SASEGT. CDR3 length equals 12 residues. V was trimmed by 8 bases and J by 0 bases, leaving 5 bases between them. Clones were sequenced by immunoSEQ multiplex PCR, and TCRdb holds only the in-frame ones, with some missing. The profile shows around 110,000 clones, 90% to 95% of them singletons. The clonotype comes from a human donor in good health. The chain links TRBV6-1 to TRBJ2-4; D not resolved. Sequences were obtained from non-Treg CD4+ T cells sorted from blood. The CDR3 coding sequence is TGTGCCAGCCAAGAAGCCAAAAACATTCAGTACTTC. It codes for CASQEAKNIQYF.